This T cell receptor (beta chain) was retrieved from a study of cytomegalovirus exposure and HLA in healthy donors. The study, taken as a whole, reports: A later analysis linked a missense variant in DCLRE1C to the trimming of TCR beta V and J genes.

A remark on this clone: As yet, its antigen is unknown.

Primers included in the PCR were 60 Vbeta and 13 Jbeta primers. Only in-frame clones appear in the TCRdb table, and some are missing; sequencing was by immunoSEQ multiplex PCR. The sample has fewer than 250,000 clones, roughly 77% seen once; the top ten hold approximately 4.8%. CDR3 size: 14 residues. Germline CDR1 and CDR2: SEHNR and FQNEAQ (reference sequence). The V end lost 5 bases, the J end lost 7 bases, and 14 bases lay between the germline ends. The chain couples TRBV7-9 to TRBJ1-4; perhaps TRBD1 as D (6 bases). The source material was PBMCs. This TCR was sampled from a man aged 25-45 years in good health and CMV-seropositive. Written as DNA, the CDR3 is TGTGCCAGCAGCCTAGGCCGGGACACTGAAAAACTGTTTTTT. It codes for CASSLGRDTEKLFF.